These 32 T cell receptor beta chains were sequenced from one sample in a study of blood T cell repertoires in COVID-19 (dated by TCRdb to 2019 to 2021). Library preparation used the immunoSEQ multiplex PCR assay. TCRdb stores this immuneACCESS table with in-frame sequences only. Part of the clones is absent; in the studies checked, under half of the shortfall reflects unresolved V genes, and no reason is known for the rest. This sample comprises 90,000 to 100,000 clones, over 80% of them detected only once. The ten largest clonotypes hold about 2% of the sample. Sequences were obtained from peripheral blood. All receptors come from a man in his sixties or seventies with active or convalescent COVID-19.

The J gene is TRBJ2-3, the V gene TRBV3-1 (or the pseudogene TRBV3-2); the D is unclear. CDR1 and CDR2 (germline): LGHDT, YNNKEL (reference sequence). The ends were cut back, 4 bases at V and 7 bases at J, with 12 bases in the middle. The CDR3 extends over 13 amino acids. CDR3: CASSPSALNTQYF. The CDR3 nucleotides are TGTGCCAGCAGCCCCTCAGCGCTGAATACGCAGTATTTT.

This chain links TRBV7-2 with TRBJ2-4; 8 positions agree with TRBD1. Looked up from germline, CDR1 is SGHTA and CDR2 is FQGNSA. Losses at the gene ends were 4 bases for V and 1 base for J; bases not matched to a gene: 9. CDR3 size: 17 residues. The CDR3 nucleotides read TGTGCCAGCAGCTCCCAGACAGGGGCCCAGGCCAAAAACATTCAGTACTTC. Amino acids: CASSSQTGAQAKNIQYF.

This rearrangement joins TRBV3-1 (or the pseudogene TRBV3-2) to TRBJ1-2; TRBD1 agrees at 8 bases. The CDR3 is made up of 14 amino acids. The germline V gene has CDR1 LGHDT and CDR2 YNNKEL (reference sequence). V shed 4 bases, J shed 8 bases, and the junction held 9 bases outside the gene matches. The CDR3 region has the DNA TGTGCCAGCAGCCTTACAGGGGGTTCGGACGGCTACACCTTC. Amino acids: CASSLTGGSDGYTF.

This chain's CDR3 is CASSSQGDVGGYTF. In DNA, the CDR3 is TGTGCCAGCAGCTCACAGGGGGACGTTGGAGGCTACACCTTC. This chain uses TRBV7-6 with TRBJ1-2; 8 bases fit TRBD1. V lost 4 bases to trimming and J lost 8 bases; unmatched junction nucleotides: 9. Germline assignment: CDR1 SGHVS and CDR2 FNYEAQ. The length of the CDR3 is 14 residues. Supplemented by reference TRBV7-6 and TRBJ1-2, the full variable domain reads GAGVSQSPRYKVTKRGQDVALRCDPISGHVSLYWYRQALGQGPEFLTYFNYEAQQDKSGLPNDRFSAERPEGSISTLTIQRTEQRDSAMYRCASSSQGDVGGYTFGSGTRLTVV.

This clone has just a few counts. The chain recombines TRBV20-1 with TRBJ2-1, with TRBD1 as a possible D gene (5 bases). The length of the CDR3 is 14 residues. The V end lost 3 bases, the J end lost 4 bases, and 13 bases lay between the germline ends. Germline V gives CDR1 DFQATT, CDR2 SNEGSKA (reference sequence). The DNA of the CDR3 is TGCAGTGCTAGTCGGGCAGGGCGATACAATGAGCAGTTCTTC. Protein: CSASRAGRYNEQFF.

The J gene is TRBJ1-2, the V gene TRBV28; D gene uncertain. This CDR3 contains 13 residues. V was cut by 3 bases and J by 5 bases, with 10 bases left in between. Germline CDR1 is MDHEN and CDR2 is SYDVKM. The CDR3 DNA reads as TGTGCCAGCAGTTTCCGGGTAGAGTATGGCTACACCTTC. This gives the protein CASSFRVEYGYTF.

This clone was recorded only once. The gene calls are TRBV5-1 and TRBJ2-3, with 7 bases identical to TRBD2. CDR3 length: 13 residues. In germline, CDR1 is SGHRS, CDR2 YFSETQ. The V gene end was trimmed by 3 bases and the J gene end by 2 bases; junction bases not matched to a gene: 0. CDR3 residues: CASSWDYTDTQYF. CDR3 nucleotides: TGCGCCAGCAGCTGGGACTACACAGATACGCAGTATTTT. Full variable domain (outside the CDR3, taken from reference TRBV5-1 and TRBJ2-3): KAGVTQTPRYLIKTRGQQVTLSCSPISGHRSVSWYQQTPGQGLQFLFEYFSETQRNKGNFPGRFSGRQFSNSRSEMNVSTLELGDSALYLCASSWDYTDTQYFGPGTRLTVL.

The chain recombines TRBV6-5 with TRBJ1-1; D not resolved. Per germline, CDR1 MNHEY and CDR2 SVGAGI. The CDR3 length is 12 residues. Trimming took 0 bases from V and 11 from J, leaving 10 bases between them. The CDR3 spells CASSYSNTGAFF. DNA for the CDR3: TGTGCCAGCAGTTACTCGAACACCGGGGCTTTCTTT.

In its sample, this clone is medium-sized. The rearrangement joins TRBV2 to TRBJ2-3; 7 bases are shared with TRBD2. With V trimmed by 6 bases and J by 11 bases, 5 bases remained unmatched. Germline lookup yields CDR1 SNHLY and CDR2 FYNNEI. The CDR3 consists of 11 residues. This CDR3 reads CASRERGEQYF. The DNA for the CDR3 is TGTGCCAGCAGGGAGCGGGGCGAGCAGTATTTT.

V is TRBV10-3 and J is TRBJ1-2; D perhaps matches TRBD1 (5 bases). The CDR3 is 13 residues long. Germline V CDR1 and CDR2: ENHRY, SYGVKD. The V end lost 0 bases, the J end lost 3 bases, and 5 bases lay between the germline ends. The CDR3 is CAISESTDYGYTF. The CDR3 DNA is TGTGCCATCAGTGAGTCGACAGACTATGGCTACACCTTC.

This chain links TRBV28 with TRBJ2-2, with 12 positions matching TRBD1. The CDR3 is made up of 18 amino acids. The germline gives CDR1 MDHEN, CDR2 SYDVKM. Trimming took 2 bases from V and 3 from J; bases not matched to a gene: 7. In nucleotides, the CDR3 is TGTGCCAGCAGTTTAGTGGGACAGGGGGCGCTGGACACCGGGGAGCTGTTTTTT. This codes for CASSLVGQGALDTGELFF. Combining the CDR3 with reference TRBV28 and TRBJ2-2 gives the whole variable domain DVKVTQSSRYLVKRTGEKVFLECVQDMDHENMFWYRQDPGLGLRLIYFSYDVKMKEKGDIPEGYSVSREKKERFSLILESASTNQTSMYLCASSLVGQGALDTGELFFGEGSRLTVL.

This rearrangement joins TRBV12-5 to TRBJ1-2, with TRBD1 matching over 7 bases. The CDR3 has 13 amino acids. The germline CDR1 and CDR2 sequences are LGHNT and FRNRAP. V lost 3 bases to trimming and J lost 4 bases; unmatched junction nucleotides: 2. The CDR3, as DNA: TGTGCTAGTGGTTTAGGACAGGTCTATGGCTACACCTTC. Translating gives CASGLGQVYGYTF.

This clone appeared a few times. V usage is TRBV2 and J usage is TRBJ1-5, with 8 bases aligning to TRBD1. Germline lookup yields CDR1 SNHLY and CDR2 FYNNEI. CDR3 length: 15 amino acids. Germline trimming cut 4 bases from V and 2 bases from J; bases unmatched to any gene: 4. CDR3 in amino acids: CASSGQGMGNQPQHF. The CDR3 region has the DNA TGTGCCAGCAGTGGACAGGGGATGGGCAATCAGCCCCAGCATTTT. Drawing the rest from reference TRBV2 and TRBJ1-5, the complete variable domain is EPEVTQTPSHQVTQMGQEVILRCVPISNHLYFYWYRQILGQKVEFLVSFYNNEISEKSEIFDDQFSVERPDGSNFTLKIRSTKLEDSAMYFCASSGQGMGNQPQHFGDGTRLSIL.

This chain connects TRBV6-5 to TRBJ2-3; possibly TRBD2 for D (5 bases). Germline CDR1 and CDR2: MNHEY and SVGAGI. This CDR3 has 13 amino acids. Between the trimmed V and J ends, which lost 8 bases and 1 base, there was a span of 10 bases. The CDR3 DNA reads TGTGCCAGCGTAGCGCCCGGCACAGATACGCAGTATTTT. This encodes CASVAPGTDTQYF.

This CDR3 is CAWSDPGQGRETQYF. Written as DNA, the CDR3 is TGTGCCTGGAGTGACCCAGGACAGGGCAGGGAGACCCAGTACTTC. The chain recombines TRBV30 with TRBJ2-5, with 8 bases lining up with TRBD1. V lost 1 base, J lost 5 bases, and 9 bases stayed unmatched. The CDR3 runs 15 residues. Germline CDR1 GTSNPN, CDR2 SVGIG (reference sequence).

The V gene is TRBV5-4, the J gene TRBJ1-3, with TRBD1 identical over 10 bases. Germline V gene sequence: CDR1 SGHNT, CDR2 YYREEE (reference sequence). V trimming: 4 bases; J trimming: 4 bases; junction bases outside the gene matches: 8. The CDR3 loop spans 16 amino acids. CDR3 protein: CASSTRQGAGGNTIYF. CDR3 in DNA: TGTGCCAGCAGCACCCGACAGGGGGCAGGAGGAAACACCATATATTTT.

The chain is built from TRBV19 and TRBJ2-7; weak D call: TRBD1 (5 bases). The ends were cut back, 5 bases at V and 6 bases at J, with 11 bases in the middle. Germline V CDR1 and CDR2: LNHDA, SQIVND (reference sequence). CDR3 length: 12 amino acids. CDR3 residues: CASSSGKSEQYF. CDR3 in DNA: TGTGCCAGTAGTTCAGGGAAGAGCGAGCAGTACTTC.

V usage is TRBV5-1 and J usage is TRBJ2-3, with 8 nucleotides matching TRBD2. Trimming cost V 0 bases and J 5 bases; bases outside gene matches: 2. This CDR3 is built from 14 residues. Germline-derived CDR1 and CDR2 are SGHRS and YFSETQ. The CDR3 region is CASSLGLAGDTQYF. The CDR3 nucleotides read TGCGCCAGCAGCTTGGGGCTAGCGGGAGATACGCAGTATTTT.

This chain links TRBV30 with TRBJ1-5, with TRBD1 as a possible D gene (5 bases). Trimming left V 1 base short and J 2 bases short, with 9 bases between. The V gene's germline CDR1 is GTSNPN and CDR2 SVGIG (reference sequence). This CDR3 comprises 14 residues. CDR3 DNA: TGTGCCTGGAGTGAGGGGAAAGGCAATCAGCCCCAGCATTTT. It encodes CAWSEGKGNQPQHF.

The CDR3 nucleotides are TGTGCCAGCAGTTTTCTCCTTCTCCAAGAGACCCAGTACTTC. Its protein product is CASSFLLLQETQYF. The V gene is TRBV6-2 or TRBV6-3, the J gene TRBJ2-5; D ambiguous. The CDR3 contains 14 residues. Germline CDR1 is MNHEY and CDR2 is SVGEGT. The germline V and J ends were trimmed by 4 bases and 1 base, with 10 bases remaining between them.

The chain combines TRBV6-2 or TRBV6-3 with TRBJ1-2; tentative D call: TRBD1 (5 bases). The germline gives CDR1 MNHEY, CDR2 SVGEGT. The CDR3 is 13 amino acids. The V end lost 4 bases, the J end lost 4 bases, and 10 bases lay between the germline ends. The CDR3, as DNA: TGTGCCAGCAGTTCGCAGGGCCTCTATGGCTACACCTTC. Amino acids: CASSSQGLYGYTF.

This chain joins TRBV5-8 and TRBJ1-6; a possible D gene is TRBD1 (5 bases). The V end lost 0 bases, the J end lost 14 bases, and 15 bases lay between the germline ends. The germline CDR1 and CDR2 sequences are SGHTS and YDEGEE. The CDR3 covers 14 residues. In nucleotides, the CDR3 is TGTGCCAGCAGCTTGGGAAAGGGGATTCAAGCCCTCCACTTT. Translated: CASSLGKGIQALHF.

This chain joins TRBV5-1 and TRBJ1-6, with no clear D. V gave up 1 base and J gave up 0 bases, with 5 bases separating them. From germline, CDR1 is SGHRS and CDR2 YFSETQ. The CDR3 loop spans 15 amino acids. The CDR3 is CASSLWSSYNSPLHF. Here the CDR3 DNA reads TGCGCCAGCAGCTTGTGGAGCTCCTATAATTCACCCCTCCACTTT. Using reference TRBV5-1 and TRBJ1-6 for the parts outside the CDR3, the full variable domain is KAGVTQTPRYLIKTRGQQVTLSCSPISGHRSVSWYQQTPGQGLQFLFEYFSETQRNKGNFPGRFSGRQFSNSRSEMNVSTLELGDSALYLCASSLWSSYNSPLHFGNGTRLTVT.

J is TRBJ1-1 and V is TRBV5-1; possibly TRBD1 for D (6 bases). This CDR3 comprises 14 residues. The germline V and J ends were trimmed by 5 bases and 4 bases, with 15 bases remaining between them. Germline CDR1 SGHRS, CDR2 YFSETQ. The CDR3 DNA follows: TGCGCCAGCAGAGTGGGGACAACCGGCACTGAAGCTTTCTTT. Protein sequence: CASRVGTTGTEAFF.

The rearrangement joins TRBV7-2 to TRBJ1-5; D gene ambiguous. This CDR3 has 16 residues. The V and J ends lost 1 base and 3 bases respectively, with 13 bases between them. Germline V gene data show CDR1 as SGHTA and CDR2 as FQGNSA. The CDR3 DNA reads TGTGCCAGCAGCTTAGTAGGTGGGAGCAACAATCAGCCCCAGCATTTT. This codes for CASSLVGGSNNQPQHF.

This sequence joins TRBV6-2 or TRBV6-3 and TRBJ1-3; 7 nucleotides agree with TRBD1. The CDR3 runs to 14 residues. Per germline, CDR1 MNHEY and CDR2 SVGEGT. V dropped 6 bases and J dropped 1; count of bases not matched to a gene: 3. The CDR3 DNA reads TGTGCCAGCAGCGGGACAGCGTCTGGAAACACCATATATTTT. This codes for CASSGTASGNTIYF.

The chain couples TRBV11-3 to TRBJ2-1, with D possibly TRBD1 on 5 matching bases. Germline CDR1 reads SGHNT; CDR2 reads YENEEA. The CDR3 is made up of 12 amino acids. V was cut by 5 bases and J by 11 bases, with 13 bases left in between. The CDR3 DNA sequence: TGTGCCAGCAGCCGCACCGCAGGGCAGCAGTTCTTC. Protein product: CASSRTAGQQFF. The variable domain in full, completed from reference TRBV11-3 and TRBJ2-1, reads EAGVVQSPRYKIIEKKQPVAFWCNPISGHNTLYWYLQNLGQGPELLIRYENEEAVDDSQLPKDRFSAERLKGVDSTLKIQPAELGDSAVYLCASSRTAGQQFFGPGTRLTVL.

V gene TRBV19 combines with J gene TRBJ1-2, with a weak D call TRBD1 (6 bases). The V end lost 5 bases, the J end lost 7 bases, and 11 bases lay between the germline ends. Germline lookup yields CDR1 LNHDA and CDR2 SQIVND (reference sequence). The CDR3 covers 12 residues. The DNA for the CDR3 is TGTGCCAGTAGTCCCCGGGACACTGGCTACACCTTC. Protein: CASSPRDTGYTF.

The rearrangement links TRBV28 to TRBJ1-1; 8 positions agree with TRBD1. This CDR3 is built from 16 residues. Germline V gene data show CDR1 as MDHEN and CDR2 as SYDVKM. Germline trimming cut 4 bases from V and 0 bases from J; bases unmatched to any gene: 7. CDR3 coding DNA: TGTGCCAGCAGTTCCCAAGGACAGGGTATGAACACTGAAGCTTTCTTT. This sequence encodes CASSSQGQGMNTEAFF.

The chain recombines TRBV9 with TRBJ2-7; tentative D call: TRBD2 (6 bases). There are 18 residues in the CDR3. V was cut by 4 bases and J by 2 bases, with 25 bases left in between. Looked up from germline, CDR1 is SGDLS and CDR2 is YYNGEE. CDR3 in amino acids: CASSPRGSGQGETYEQYF. CDR3 in DNA: TGTGCCAGCAGCCCCCGGGGGTCGGGCCAGGGTGAAACCTACGAGCAGTACTTC.

This chain uses TRBV6-5 with TRBJ2-7; 9 nucleotides match TRBD1. Losses at the gene ends were 6 bases for V and 3 bases for J; bases not matched to a gene: 3. The CDR3 runs to 13 residues. The germline CDR1 and CDR2 sequences are MNHEY and SVGAGI. This chain's CDR3 is CASRGTGNYEQYF. The CDR3 bases are TGTGCCAGCAGAGGGACAGGGAACTACGAGCAGTACTTC.

The chain links TRBV10-3 to TRBJ1-2; D not resolved. V lost 7 bases and J lost 0, with 12 bases in between. In germline, CDR1 is ENHRY, CDR2 SYGVKD. The CDR3 sequence is 14 residues long. The CDR3 DNA reads as TGTGCCATCACGGAGAGACCTGCTAACTATGGCTACACCTTC. Translating it yields CAITERPANYGYTF.